Below, 17 T cell receptor beta chains from the same sample are listed, as sequenced in a study of T cells after yellow fever vaccination. TCRdb processed the 5' RACE reads anew with MiXCR; each CDR3 protein has one entry. The sample comprises 65,000 to 70,000 distinct CDR3 sequences, 5.9% of which are singletons, and roughly 2% rests with the top ten. The sample was CD4+ T cells sorted from PBMCs, taken roughly 14 days after the first yellow fever vaccination. These receptors came from a man in his late teens or twenties who received the YFV17D yellow fever vaccine.

This clonotype has at least ten counts. This chain links TRBV7-2 with TRBJ2-7; 7 bases map to TRBD2. V was clipped by 4 bases and J by 2 bases; unmatched bases: 5. This CDR3 spans 14 amino acids. Looked up from germline, CDR1 is SGHTA and CDR2 is FQGNSA. CDR3 DNA sequence: TGTGCCAGCAGCTACCAGACTAGCACCTACGAGCAGTACGTC. Protein sequence: CASSYQTSTYEQYV.

This clonotype was counted many times. The rearrangement uses TRBV7-2 and TRBJ2-1, with D perhaps given as TRBD1 or TRBD2 (5 bases each). The germline V and J ends were trimmed by 5 bases and 7 bases, with 18 bases remaining between them. The CDR3 extends over 15 amino acids. The V gene's germline CDR1 is SGHTA and CDR2 FQGNSA. The CDR3 reads CASSEQMGPQNEQFF. CDR3 DNA: TGTGCCAGCAGCGAACAGATGGGACCCCAGAATGAGCAGTTCTTC.

This clonotype occurred many times. The genes are TRBV7-2 and TRBJ1-4, with 8 bases that match TRBD1. Germline CDR1 and CDR2: SGHTA and FQGNSA. The CDR3 spans 14 residues. With V trimmed by 5 bases and J by 10 bases, 9 bases remained unmatched. CDR3 in amino acids: CASSRTGISPKLFF. CDR3 DNA: TGTGCCAGCAGCCGGACAGGGATTTCCCCAAAACTGTTTTTT.

This clonotype was observed many times. This rearrangement joins TRBV20-1 to TRBJ2-7; D is perhaps TRBD2 (5 bases). Germline V gene sequence: CDR1 DFQATT, CDR2 SNEGSKA (reference sequence). V was pared by 0 bases and J by 7 bases, with 7 bases between. The CDR3 contains 11 residues. For the CDR3, the DNA is TGCAGTGCTAGAGATTCGGGGGAGCAGTACTTC. This encodes CSARDSGEQYF.

This clonotype was observed many times. The chain employs TRBV6-1 and TRBJ2-5; TRBD2 aligns across 14 bases. Germline CDR1 is MNHNS and CDR2 is SASEGT. The CDR3 sequence is 16 residues long. V dropped 6 bases and J dropped 5; count of bases not matched to a gene: 8. The CDR3 coding sequence is TGTGCCAGCAGGCCCGGACTAGCGGGGGGCTCGGAGACCCAGTACTTC. Protein product: CASRPGLAGGSETQYF.

This clonotype showed up many times. V and J are TRBV5-1 and TRBJ2-1, with D unresolved. Germline lookup yields CDR1 SGHRS and CDR2 YFSETQ. V shed 0 bases and J shed 4 bases, with 5 bases lying between them. The CDR3 is 13 residues long. The chain's CDR3 is CASSLDGYNEQFF. CDR3 coding DNA: TGCGCCAGCAGCTTGGACGGGTACAATGAGCAGTTCTTC.

This clonotype was picked up many times. The V call is TRBV7-9, the J call TRBJ1-1; D remains unclear. Trimming cost V 1 base and J 0 bases, with 6 bases left between them. CDR1 is SEHNR, CDR2 FQNEAQ, per germline (reference sequence). The CDR3 has 14 amino acids. The CDR3 protein is CASSLGGLNTEAFF. In nucleotides, the CDR3 is TGTGCCAGCAGCTTAGGAGGCTTGAACACTGAAGCTTTCTTT. Full variable domain (rest looked up from reference TRBV7-9 and TRBJ1-1): DTGVSQNPRHKITKRGQNVTFRCDPISEHNRLYWYRQTLGQGPEFLTYFQNEAQLEKSRLLSDRFSAERPKGSFSTLEIQRTEQGDSAMYLCASSLGGLNTEAFFGQGTRLTVV.

This clonotype came up many times. The rearrangement uses TRBV20-1 and TRBJ2-6, with D possibly being TRBD1 (6 bases). CDR3 length: 14 amino acids. Trimming removed 6 bases at V and 4 bases at J, with 13 bases between. Germline V lookup: CDR1 DFQATT, CDR2 SNEGSKA (reference sequence). CDR3 DNA sequence: TGCAGTGCCATCCGGACAGAGGGGGCCAACGTCCTGACTTTC. Encoded protein: CSAIRTEGANVLTF.

This clonotype was counted ten times or more. V gene TRBV5-4 combines with J gene TRBJ2-3; D ambiguous. V lost 4 bases, J lost 2 bases, and 8 bases lay in between. Germline lookup yields CDR1 SGHNT and CDR2 YYREEE (reference sequence). This CDR3 comprises 13 residues. The CDR3 is CASSPPNTDTQYF. CDR3 DNA sequence: TGTGCCAGCAGCCCACCAAACACAGATACGCAGTATTTT.

In regard to this clonotype: A read error is possible here, since a much larger clone lies one base away. V usage is TRBV4-3 and J usage is TRBJ2-5, with D possibly TRBD2 on 6 matching bases. Deletions cut 0 bases from V and 4 bases from J, with 15 bases between. The CDR3 length is 16 residues. Germline CDR1 is LGHNA and CDR2 is YSLEER. The CDR3 loop is CASSQDKAGLGETQYF. CDR3 nucleotides: TGCGCCAGCAGCCAAGATAAGGCGGGGTTAGGAGAGACCCAGTACTTC.

This clonotype showed up many times. The V call is TRBV5-5, the J call TRBJ2-1; TRBD1 might be the D (6 bases). Trimming pared 4 bases from V and 1 base from J, leaving 12 bases between. From germline, CDR1 is SGHKS and CDR2 YYEKEE (reference sequence). The CDR3 covers 15 residues. CDR3 bases: TGTGCCAGCAGCGTACAGGGTGGGTCCTACAATGAGCAGTTCTTC. It translates to CASSVQGGSYNEQFF. Full variable domain (missing parts from reference TRBV5-5 and TRBJ2-1): DAGVTQSPTHLIKTRGQQVTLRCSPISGHKSVSWYQQVLGQGPQFIFQYYEKEERGRGNFPDRFSARQFPNYSSELNVNALLLGDSALYLCASSVQGGSYNEQFFGPGTRLTVL.

The table lists this clonotype with many counts. The rearrangement joins TRBV9 to TRBJ1-3, with 7 nucleotides matching TRBD1. The CDR3 sequence is 13 residues long. The V gene end was trimmed by 4 bases and the J gene end by 9 bases; junction bases not matched to a gene: 7. Germline V CDR1 and CDR2: SGDLS, YYNGEE. The CDR3 DNA reads as TGTGCCAGCAGCTCCGGGACAGACGGCACCATATATTTT. This gives the protein CASSSGTDGTIYF.

This clonotype was counted ten times or more. The chain links TRBV7-2 to TRBJ2-1, with 12 bases that match TRBD2. Germline assignment: CDR1 SGHTA and CDR2 FQGNSA. V was pared by 4 bases and J by 6 bases, with 4 bases of the junction left unmatched. The CDR3 has 15 amino acids. CDR3 amino acids: CASSWTSGVSNEQFF. The CDR3, as DNA: TGTGCCAGCAGCTGGACTAGCGGGGTGTCCAATGAGCAGTTCTTC.

This clonotype was counted a few times. The chain carries TRBV5-1 and TRBJ2-2; perhaps TRBD2 as D (5 bases). Per germline, CDR1 SGHRS and CDR2 YFSETQ. There are 14 residues in the CDR3. V was shortened by 4 bases and J by 6 bases, with 13 bases between the two germline ends. The CDR3, as DNA: TGCGCCAGCAGCATCCTCGGGAAGGCCGGGGAGCTGTTTTTT. Translation: CASSILGKAGELFF.

This clonotype was found many times. The CDR3 protein is CASSLLLSGGGLYTQYF. In DNA form, the CDR3 reads TGTGCCAGCAGCTTACTCCTTAGCGGGGGGGGCCTGTATACGCAGTATTTT. The V and J genes are TRBV7-2 and TRBJ2-3; 11 nucleotides line up with TRBD2. Per the germline V gene, CDR1 is SGHTA and CDR2 is FQGNSA. The CDR3 sequence is 17 residues long. After removal of 2 bases from V and 7 bases from J, the junction contained 11 bases not matched to a gene.

This clonotype was detected ten times or more. The chain combines TRBV7-7 with TRBJ2-1; unclear D gene. Germline-derived CDR1 and CDR2 are SSHAT and FNYEAQ (reference sequence). V was cut by 5 bases and J by 7 bases, with 18 bases left in between. The CDR3 runs to 15 residues. The CDR3 DNA is TGTGCCAGCAGCAATAGCCCCGGATCCCTAAATGAGCAGTTCTTC. It translates to CASSNSPGSLNEQFF.

There are many counts of this clonotype. V is TRBV6-2 or TRBV6-3 and J is TRBJ1-5; D is possibly TRBD1 (6 bases). Trimming shortened V by 5 bases and J by 8 bases, and 13 bases separated the two germline ends. The CDR3 runs 13 residues. The germline V gene encodes CDR1 MNHEY and CDR2 SVGEGT. The CDR3 region is CASSNRVGEPQHF. The CDR3, as DNA: TGTGCCAGCAGTAACAGGGTCGGGGAGCCCCAGCATTTT.